This T cell receptor beta chain is drawn from a study of human T cells and chemical hapten exposure (dated by TCRdb to the early 2020s). About the investigation overall: For sensitization, 2% DPC in acetone was applied to a roughly 2 cm by roughly 2 cm area of upper inner arm skin. Throughout the study period of about 22 weeks, patients also received therapeutic DPC doses to the scalp every week. Patch testing on the upper back used Finn chambers containing 0.01% DPC, with scoring done after 6 days according to International Contact Dermatitis Research Group standards. The patient cohort, mostly female, included alopecia areata with under or over 50% scalp involvement, alopecia totalis and alopecia universalis. Libraries were combined into a pool for sequencing, and differences in TCR yield between samples came mainly from small differences in library volumes within the pool. This study followed changes in the peripheral blood TCR repertoire in vivo during primary and secondary sensitization of alopecia patients to the hapten diphenylcyclopropenone (DPC). Blood samples were taken from patients before sensitization (week 0) and at 2, 6 and about 24 weeks after DPC sensitization. Blood for TCR sequencing was provided by twenty-nine alopecia patients at one to four time points (pre-sensitization, 2, 6 and 24 weeks). What the research found in general, with its limitations: DPC sensitization did not change how many TCRs were above 1 in 1000 frequency, and no evidence was found of alterations in global repertoire structure. After repeated subsampling, changes were observed in the strength of the expansion versus patch-test correlation and in the threshold at which the correlation became significant. A positive correlation was found between the number of PT1 expanded TCRs and patch test score, with significance reached at thresholds 8, 16 and 32 but not 4. Compared with pre-sensitization or healthy control sets, expanded TCRs formed significantly more large CDR3 similarity clusters, which is consistent with antigen-driven responses. All patients had alopecia, a presumed autoimmune disease, so their immune response might differ from that of healthy individuals.

Library method: RACE. The sequencer was a NextSeq 500. During library preparation, unique molecular identifiers were attached to individual cDNA molecules so that TCRs could be counted in a quantitative, reproducible way. For every blood RNA sample, sequencing covered both the TCR alpha and TCR beta chains. Per the authors' processing: A median of around 96,000 TCRs per sample was observed, with a range of about 20,000 to 700,000. The Decombinator software suite was used to annotate V, J and CDR3 in the TCR reads. For the PS versus PT1 abundance plots, all samples were subsampled to the same number of TCRs (28,000). Expanded TCRs were defined as absent before sensitization and observed at least eight times at the 2-week time point. TCRdb trimmed the raw reads at Q25, called clones with MiXCR and kept productive beta chains. Each entry is one CDR3 protein sequence, shown with its most common DNA and genes. The V and J calls come from TCRdb's annotation, not from the publication. The sample contains approximately 82,000 distinct CDR3 sequences, 6.6% of them found a single time. The ten most abundant clones make up 1% to 1.5% of the sample.

This clonotype appeared many times. Its antigen remains unidentified. Qualities for individual bases were not recorded, and no much larger clone is one base off. The CDR3 covers 13 residues, taking in both the cysteine and the phenylalanine. Just CDR3 DNA is preserved here, 39 bases in frame from base 1. The V and J ends are trimmed by 0 bases and 7 bases, leaving 13 bases between them. Looking up the germline V gene (reference sequence) yields CDR1 DFQATT and CDR2 SNEGSKA. The time point label, as the study defines it: patch test 2, 6 weeks after DPC sensitization. The sample's treatment or condition, from its label and the paper: therapeutic diphenylcyclopropenone sensitization with weekly scalp DPC. At every patch-test visit, the blood draw took place before the patch test was put on. Patients were eligible if aged 18 to 70, diagnosed with alopecia and judged suitable for DPC therapy, and pregnant patients were excluded. Total RNA was extracted from unfractionated whole blood collected in Tempus Blood RNA tubes.

The material sequenced was whole blood, taken in connection with sensitization to the hapten diphenylcyclopropenone (DPC). The V gene is TRBV20-1 and the J gene is TRBJ2-7, with a tentative D gene TRBD2 over 5 matching bases. The receptor was derived from a woman in her twenties or thirties with alopecia areata. Some clones in this sample may be carry-over from other donors' samples. The encoded CDR3 is CSARDILRGEQYF. In nucleotide form, the sequence is TGCAGTGCTAGAGATATACTACGGGGAGAGCAGTACTTC.